The 9 T cell receptor beta chains given below trace back to one sample, sequenced in a study of cytomegalovirus exposure and HLA in healthy donors. Use of 60 Vbeta and 13 Jbeta primers characterized the PCR. Profiling relied on immunoSEQ multiplex PCR, and the TCRdb table lists in-frame clones only, not all of them. The repertoire consists of approximately 110,000 clones, with about 13% occurring once and the leading ten covering around 16%. The specimen sequenced was PBMCs. All receptors derive from a man aged 35 to 55 in good health and CMV-seropositive.

This chain connects TRBV9 to TRBJ1-3; D may be TRBD1 (5 bases). CDR1 is SGDLS, CDR2 YYNGEE, per germline. V lost 4 bases and J 2 bases, leaving 16 bases between the germline ends. This CDR3 region has 16 residues. The CDR3 here is CASSPGPREAGNTIYF. The DNA of the CDR3 is TGTGCCAGCAGCCCGGGCCCCAGGGAGGCTGGAAACACCATATATTTT. The whole variable domain, remainder taken from reference TRBV9 and TRBJ1-3, is DSGVTQTPKHLITATGQRVTLRCSPRSGDLSVYWYQQSLDQGLQFLIQYYNGEERAKGNILERFSAQQFPDLHSELNLSSLELGDSALYFCASSPGPREAGNTIYFGEGSWLTVV.

This chain links TRBV5-8 with TRBJ1-1, with 7 nucleotides matching TRBD1. V gave up 4 bases and J gave up 2 bases; unmatched junction bases: 11. Looked up from germline, CDR1 is SGHTS and CDR2 is YDEGEE. CDR3 length: 16 amino acids. The CDR3 nucleotides are TGTGCCAGCAGCAAAACAGGGGCATTAGTCAACACTGAAGCTTTCTTT. It is translated as CASSKTGALVNTEAFF.

This sequence joins TRBV5-6 and TRBJ1-1; 7 bases line up with TRBD1. The CDR3 runs 16 residues. With 2 bases clipped from V and 0 bases from J, the junction kept 7 bases outside the gene matches. From germline, CDR1 is SGHDT and CDR2 YYEEEE. The CDR3 here is CASSFATGRMNTEAFF. The CDR3 coding sequence is TGTGCCAGCAGCTTCGCGACAGGGAGAATGAACACTGAAGCTTTCTTT.

The rearrangement uses TRBV6-1 and TRBJ1-1; possible D gene TRBD1, 6 bases. Germline V gene sequence: CDR1 MNHNS, CDR2 SASEGT. There are 13 residues in the CDR3. Trimming took off 10 bases at V and 5 bases at J, with 17 bases between the two ends. CDR3 sequence: CAITDTGNTEAFF. In DNA form, the CDR3 reads TGTGCCATCACAGATACAGGGAATACTGAAGCTTTCTTT.

In this sample, this clone turned up many times. This sequence joins TRBV6-1 and TRBJ1-2; no clear D gene. The CDR3 runs 12 residues. The germline V gene has CDR1 MNHNS and CDR2 SASEGT. V was clipped by 8 bases and J by 4 bases, with 11 bases between them. CDR3 DNA sequence: TGTGCCAGCCCCGGGTCGGGCTATGGCTACACCTTC. The encoded protein is CASPGSGYGYTF.

The chain carries TRBV27 and TRBJ2-5; tentative D call: TRBD2 (6 bases). This CDR3 is built from 16 residues. CDR1 is MNHEY and CDR2 is SMNVEV in the germline V gene (reference sequence). Trimming shortened V by 0 bases and J by 2 bases, and 13 bases separated the two germline ends. In DNA form, the CDR3 reads TGTGCCAGCAGTTTATCCTGGAGGGTGTTGCAAGAGACCCAGTACTTC. The encoded protein is CASSLSWRVLQETQYF.

This clone turned up a few times. The chain combines TRBV6-5 with TRBJ2-5; 8 bases agree with TRBD1. With 4 bases clipped from V and 1 base from J, the junction kept 5 bases outside the gene matches. The germline CDR1 and CDR2 sequences are MNHEY and SVGAGI. The CDR3 has 15 amino acids. CDR3 sequence (DNA): TGTGCCAGCAGTTCCCAGGGGGCAGGCCAAGAGACCCAGTACTTC. This codes for CASSSQGAGQETQYF.

The chain is built from TRBV2 and TRBJ2-7; 8 bases agree with TRBD2. The germline gives CDR1 SNHLY, CDR2 FYNNEI. The CDR3 extends over 18 amino acids. V shed 7 bases, J shed 7 bases, and the junction held 24 bases outside the gene matches. The CDR3 sequence is CASTFANLLEEREWEQYF. For the CDR3, the DNA is TGTGCCAGCACCTTCGCCAACCTTCTCGAGGAGCGGGAGTGGGAGCAGTACTTC.

A few counts support this clone. The chain couples TRBV6-1 to TRBJ2-1; D is unresolved. V lost 9 bases and J lost 3, with 3 bases in between. CDR1 MNHNS and CDR2 SASEGT come from the germline V gene. This CDR3 has 10 residues. The CDR3 sequence is CASSYNEQFF. In DNA, the CDR3 is TGTGCCAGTAGCTACAATGAGCAGTTCTTC.